One sample yielded the 32 T cell receptor beta chains listed below, sequenced in a study of T cell repertoires in cytomegalovirus infection. TCRdb re-derived calls from the reads in MiXCR, one entry per CDR3 protein. The sample holds around 740,000 distinct CDR3 sequences, approximately 34% seen once. Sequenced input: PBMCs. The receptors here all came from a human donor in good health (CMV status not recorded). Some clones in this sample may be carry-over from other donors' samples.

This clonotype has only a few counts. The rearrangement joins TRBV5-5 to TRBJ2-7, with 10 bases that match TRBD1. The CDR3 covers 16 residues. Germline V gene sequence: CDR1 SGHKS, CDR2 YYEKEE (reference sequence). V gave up 4 bases and J gave up 1 base; unmatched junction bases: 8. CDR3 loop: CASSTGDRGPSYEQYF. CDR3 DNA sequence: TGTGCCAGCAGCACCGGGGACAGGGGACCTTCCTACGAGCAGTACTTC.

This clonotype was seen a few times. The chain couples TRBV15 to TRBJ2-4, with unresolved D. From germline, CDR1 is LNHNV and CDR2 YYDKDF (reference sequence). Trimming pared 3 bases from V and 5 bases from J, leaving 11 bases between. The length of the CDR3 is 14 residues. The CDR3 is CATSRDPLENIQYF. The CDR3 DNA reads as TGTGCCACCAGCAGGGACCCGCTGGAAAACATTCAGTACTTC.

The chain uses TRBV19 and TRBJ1-1; no definite D call. The CDR3 is made up of 11 amino acids. Deletions cut 10 bases from V and 6 bases from J, with 12 bases between. Germline CDR1 and CDR2: LNHDA and SQIVND (reference sequence). The CDR3: CAIRLGSEAFF. CDR3 nucleotides: TGTGCCATCAGGTTGGGGTCTGAAGCTTTCTTT.

This clonotype was recorded many times. The V and J genes are TRBV7-2 and TRBJ1-2; D unclear. Germline CDR1 is SGHTA and CDR2 is FQGNSA. This CDR3 spans 14 amino acids. Trimming took 1 base from V and 4 from J, leaving 10 bases between them. The chain's CDR3 is CASSLGGSVYGYTF. The CDR3 coding sequence is TGTGCCAGCAGCTTAGGCGGGTCGGTCTATGGCTACACCTTC.

The count of this clonotype is one. The chain joins TRBV2 to TRBJ2-2, with 7 bases identical to TRBD2. The CDR3 consists of 15 residues. The junction had 4 bases not matched to a gene; V was cut back by 3 bases and J by 3 bases. Germline V gene data show CDR1 as SNHLY and CDR2 as FYNNEI. The CDR3: CASSDRAGYTGELFF. The CDR3 DNA is TGTGCCAGCAGTGACCGAGCGGGATACACCGGGGAGCTGTTTTTT.

The J gene is TRBJ1-5, the V gene TRBV7-2, with D possibly TRBD1 on 5 matching bases. The germline V and J ends were trimmed by 6 bases and 0 bases, with 15 bases remaining between them. Per the germline V gene, CDR1 is SGHTA and CDR2 is FQGNSA. The CDR3 is 16 amino acids. The CDR3 nucleotides are TGTGCCAGCAGTGCGGGACGCGATTATAGCAATCAGCCCCAGCATTTT. Its translation: CASSAGRDYSNQPQHF. Full variable domain (rest looked up from reference TRBV7-2 and TRBJ1-5): GAGVSQSPSNKVTEKGKDVELRCDPISGHTALYWYRQSLGQGLEFLIYFQGNSAPDKSGLPSDRFSAERTGGSVSTLTIQRTQQEDSAVYLCASSAGRDYSNQPQHFGDGTRLSIL.

With respect to this clonotype: This may be a read error: a much more frequent sequence differs by one nucleotide. This rearrangement joins TRBV10-2 to TRBJ2-7; TRBD1 aligns across 10 bases. CDR1 and CDR2 (germline): WSHSY, SAAADI. The CDR3 extends over 13 amino acids. This chain's CDR3 is CASGADRGYDQYF. DNA of the CDR3: TGCGCCAGCGGGGCGGACAGGGGGTACGATCAGTACTTC.

This clonotype was found many times. The chain couples TRBV28 to TRBJ1-1; no clear D. Looked up from germline, CDR1 is MDHEN and CDR2 is SYDVKM. This CDR3 has 16 amino acids. V shed 7 bases and J shed 7 bases, with 25 bases lying between them. CDR3 loop: CASISPARELSNEAFF. As DNA, the CDR3 is TGTGCCAGCATTTCACCGGCAAGGGAGCTTTCCAATGAAGCTTTCTTT.

This clonotype turned up a few times. The chain recombines TRBV12-3 or TRBV12-4 with TRBJ2-2; D remains ambiguous. V gave up 6 bases and J gave up 4 bases, with 3 bases separating them. The CDR3 is made up of 11 amino acids. The chain's CDR3 is CASRTTGELFF. DNA for the CDR3: TGTGCCAGCAGAACCACCGGGGAGCTGTTTTTT.

Concerning this clonotype itself: Being one base from a much bigger clone, this may be a read error. This chain joins TRBV4-1 and TRBJ2-3, with D perhaps TRBD1 (5 bases). This CDR3 has 19 amino acids. The germline V gene has CDR1 MGHRA and CDR2 YSYEKL. Trimming cost V 0 bases and J 3 bases, with 22 bases left between them. This CDR3 reads CASSQDQRLGLGSTDTQYF. CDR3 nucleotides: TGCGCCAGCAGCCAAGATCAACGTCTGGGGCTCGGATCAACAGATACGCAGTATTTT.

The chain joins TRBV5-4 to TRBJ2-2; possibly TRBD1 or TRBD2 for D (5 bases each). With 5 bases removed from V and 0 bases from J, the gap between germline ends came to 14 bases. CDR1 SGHNT and CDR2 YYREEE come from the germline V gene (reference sequence). This CDR3 spans 16 amino acids. The CDR3 DNA is TGTGCCAGCAGGCTCATGGGGGAGTCGAACACCGGGGAGCTGTTTTTT. This translates into CASRLMGESNTGELFF.

J is TRBJ2-1 and V is TRBV15; 9 bases fit TRBD2. J gave up 7 bases and V 3 bases, and 10 bases lay outside the gene matches. The V gene's germline CDR1 is LNHNV and CDR2 YYDKDF (reference sequence). The CDR3 extends over 16 amino acids. DNA of the CDR3: TGTGCCACCAGCAGCCCTACTGGGCGGGGGGGTAATGAGCAGTTCTTC. It translates to CATSSPTGRGGNEQFF.

This clonotype was counted a few times. The gene calls are TRBV7-9 and TRBJ1-4; D may be TRBD1 (5 bases). The CDR3 loop spans 13 amino acids. CDR1 is SEHNR and CDR2 is FQNEAQ in the germline V gene (reference sequence). Trimming took off 5 bases at V and 8 bases at J, with 12 bases between the two ends. As DNA, the CDR3 is TGTGCCAGCAGCACCGATGGGACCGAAAAACTGTTTTTT. Translation: CASSTDGTEKLFF.

This chain uses TRBV5-5 with TRBJ2-7, with 12 bases lining up with TRBD1. J was trimmed by 2 bases and V by 0 bases; bases with no gene match: 3. The CDR3 runs 16 residues. Germline assignment: CDR1 SGHKS and CDR2 YYEKEE (reference sequence). DNA of the CDR3: TGTGCCAGCAGCTTGGCTGGGACAGGGGGCACCTACGAGCAGTACTTC. Translated: CASSLAGTGGTYEQYF.

This clonotype was recorded a few times. CDR3 nucleotide sequence: TGTGCCAGCAGTGACGTCTCAGGTATGCAGCCCCAGCATTTT. This codes for CASSDVSGMQPQHF. The gene calls are TRBV2 and TRBJ1-5; no clear D gene. Germline-derived CDR1 and CDR2 are SNHLY and FYNNEI. The length of the CDR3 is 14 residues. V shed 3 bases and J shed 7 bases, with 13 bases lying between them.

This clonotype appeared many times. The V gene is TRBV7-2, the J gene TRBJ2-2, with a tentative D call TRBD1 (6 bases). The CDR3 runs 12 residues. Trimming cost V 1 base and J 13 bases, with 10 bases left between them. Per the germline V gene, CDR1 is SGHTA and CDR2 is FQGNSA. This chain's CDR3 is CASSLVGGRLFF. The CDR3 bases are TGTGCCAGCAGCTTAGTAGGGGGAAGGCTGTTTTTT.

In this sample, this clonotype turned up once. The chain carries TRBV5-3 and TRBJ2-3; D ambiguous. TRBV5-3 is noted as an ORF with a role that remains uncertain. The CDR3 runs to 13 residues. Trimming stripped 5 bases from V and 1 base from J, with 8 bases between. The CDR3: CARSLDGTDTQYF. The DNA for the CDR3 is TGTGCCAGAAGTCTGGACGGCACAGATACGCAGTATTTT.

This clonotype was found many times. V and J are TRBV7-3 and TRBJ2-5; 11 nucleotides line up with TRBD1. The CDR3 spans 15 residues. Germline loops: CDR1 SGHTA, CDR2 FQGTGA. V was clipped by 5 bases and J by 1 base; unmatched bases: 3. The CDR3 bases are TGTGCCAGCAGCACCGGGACAGGGGGCCAAGAGACCCAGTACTTC. Its protein is CASSTGTGGQETQYF.

In this sample, this clonotype turned up a few times. The chain carries TRBV7-6 and TRBJ1-2; 7 nucleotides agree with TRBD1. Germline V gives CDR1 SGHVS, CDR2 FNYEAQ. V lost 5 bases to trimming and J lost 6 bases; unmatched junction nucleotides: 12. The CDR3 extends over 15 amino acids. The CDR3 region is CASSNLGDSSDGYTF. CDR3 coding DNA: TGTGCCAGCAGCAACTTAGGGGACAGTAGCGATGGCTACACCTTC. The full variable domain, with the rest looked up from reference TRBV7-6 and TRBJ1-2, is GAGVSQSPRYKVTKRGQDVALRCDPISGHVSLYWYRQALGQGPEFLTYFNYEAQQDKSGLPNDRFSAERPEGSISTLTIQRTEQRDSAMYRCASSNLGDSSDGYTFGSGTRLTVV.

This clonotype showed up just a few times. The CDR3 DNA follows: TGTGCCAGCAGTGACCCAACACCCGGCAATGAGCAGTTCTTC. Residues: CASSDPTPGNEQFF. The V call is TRBV9, the J call TRBJ2-1; D is unresolved. The CDR3 extends over 14 amino acids. The V end lost 5 bases, the J end lost 6 bases, and 15 bases lay between the germline ends. Germline V gene lookup returns CDR1 SGDLS and CDR2 YYNGEE.

The chain links TRBV11-2 to TRBJ2-1; D is perhaps TRBD2 (6 bases). Trimming removed 1 base from V and 8 bases from J, with 12 bases in between. The CDR3 covers 14 residues. Germline CDR1 and CDR2: SGHAT and FQNNGV. In nucleotides, the CDR3 is TGTGCCAGCAGCTTAGTTAGGAGGGCCCATGAGCAGTTCTTC. Its protein product is CASSLVRRAHEQFF.

The chain has TRBV20-1 and TRBJ1-2, with 7 bases matching TRBD1. Germline-derived CDR1 and CDR2 are DFQATT and SNEGSKA (reference sequence). Losses at the gene ends were 6 bases for V and 3 bases for J; bases not matched to a gene: 7. This CDR3 region has 13 residues. The CDR3 coding sequence is TGCAGTGCAGAAGGGGGCCGGGACTATGGCTACACCTTC. Encoded protein: CSAEGGRDYGYTF.

This clonotype was found a few times. The J gene is TRBJ2-2, the V gene TRBV24-1, with 9 nucleotides matching TRBD1. CDR1 KGHDR and CDR2 SFDVKD come from the germline V gene. Germline trimming cut 4 bases from V and 4 bases from J; bases unmatched to any gene: 6. This CDR3 spans 16 amino acids. The CDR3 DNA is TGTGCCACCAGTGACCCGGGACAGGGAGTCACCGGGGAGCTGTTTTTT. Its translation: CATSDPGQGVTGELFF.

In this sample, this clonotype turned up a few times. The CDR3 nucleotides are TGTGCCAGCTCCGGGACAGGGGGCACTGAAGCTTTCTTT. Amino acids: CASSGTGGTEAFF. This chain links TRBV18 with TRBJ1-1; 11 nucleotides line up with TRBD1. The V and J ends lost 6 bases and 4 bases, in that order; junction bases with no gene match: 1. The germline CDR1 and CDR2 sequences are KGHSH and LQKENI. The CDR3 is 13 residues long.

This clonotype was detected a few times. As DNA, the CDR3 is TGTGCCAGCAGCTTAGACAGGGAGATGTATGACTATGGCTACACCTTC. It yields the protein CASSLDREMYDYGYTF. This chain connects TRBV7-9 to TRBJ1-2; maybe TRBD1 (6 bases). The CDR3 runs 16 residues. V was trimmed by 1 base and J by 3 bases, leaving 15 bases between them. Germline loops: CDR1 SEHNR, CDR2 FQNEAQ (reference sequence). Full variable domain (outside the CDR3, taken from reference TRBV7-9 and TRBJ1-2): DTGVSQNPRHKITKRGQNVTFRCDPISEHNRLYWYRQTLGQGPEFLTYFQNEAQLEKSRLLSDRFSAERPKGSFSTLEIQRTEQGDSAMYLCASSLDREMYDYGYTFGSGTRLTVV.

This clonotype was recorded at least ten times. The V and J genes are TRBV7-2 and TRBJ1-2, with D unresolved. V was clipped by 2 bases and J by 8 bases, with 3 bases between them. CDR3 length: 10 amino acids. Germline V CDR1 and CDR2: SGHTA, FQGNSA. Written as DNA, the CDR3 is TGTGCCAGCAGCTTATTAGGCTACACCTTC. Translated, it gives CASSLLGYTF.

This clonotype appeared a few times. V gene TRBV7-9 combines with J gene TRBJ2-7; 13 bases are shared with TRBD2. Germline V gene sequence: CDR1 SEHNR, CDR2 FQNEAQ (reference sequence). This CDR3 spans 15 amino acids. The V and J ends lost 5 bases and 6 bases, in that order; junction bases with no gene match: 7. Written as DNA, the CDR3 is TGTGCCAGCAGCCTAGGACTAGCGGGAGATCGCGAGCAGTACTTC. Protein product: CASSLGLAGDREQYF.

J is TRBJ1-1 and V is TRBV10-3; D unresolved. Germline CDR1 ENHRY, CDR2 SYGVKD. This CDR3 comprises 13 residues. The CDR3, as DNA: TGTGTCACGTCGGAGACACCGAACACTGAAGCTTTCTTT. This translates into CVTSETPNTEAFF.

This clonotype was counted a few times. The chain uses TRBV28 and TRBJ2-1; 9 nucleotides match TRBD1. This CDR3 comprises 16 residues. V lost 6 bases, J lost 3 bases, and 9 bases stayed unmatched. Germline V lookup: CDR1 MDHEN, CDR2 SYDVKM. Written as DNA, the CDR3 is TGTGCCAGCAGAACCCCTTTGGGACAGGGCTACAATGAGCAGTTCTTC. It specifies CASRTPLGQGYNEQFF.

There are a few counts of this clonotype. The genes are TRBV19 and TRBJ1-4; D may be TRBD1 (5 bases). V dropped 10 bases and J dropped 8 bases, with 17 bases sitting between them. The CDR3 has 13 residues. Germline V gene lookup returns CDR1 LNHDA and CDR2 SQIVND (reference sequence). CDR3 sequence (DNA): TGTGCCACCCTACGGGGGGTGGGCGAAAAACTGTTTTTT. Translation: CATLRGVGEKLFF.

This clonotype was seen a few times. The chain uses TRBV10-3 and TRBJ1-5, with no clear D. The CDR3 contains 13 residues. V was shortened by 6 bases and J by 1 base, with 7 bases between the two germline ends. Germline V gives CDR1 ENHRY, CDR2 SYGVKD. Here the CDR3 reads CAIRPESNQPQHF. The CDR3 DNA reads TGTGCCATCAGGCCAGAAAGCAATCAGCCCCAGCATTTT.

Many counts were recorded for this clonotype. V and J are TRBV12-3 or TRBV12-4 and TRBJ2-4, with a weak D call TRBD1 (5 bases). V was trimmed by 5 bases and J by 9 bases, leaving 17 bases between them. CDR3 length: 14 residues. CDR3 residues: CASSPNQGIGIQYF. For the CDR3, the DNA is TGTGCCAGCAGTCCAAATCAGGGCATCGGCATTCAGTACTTC.